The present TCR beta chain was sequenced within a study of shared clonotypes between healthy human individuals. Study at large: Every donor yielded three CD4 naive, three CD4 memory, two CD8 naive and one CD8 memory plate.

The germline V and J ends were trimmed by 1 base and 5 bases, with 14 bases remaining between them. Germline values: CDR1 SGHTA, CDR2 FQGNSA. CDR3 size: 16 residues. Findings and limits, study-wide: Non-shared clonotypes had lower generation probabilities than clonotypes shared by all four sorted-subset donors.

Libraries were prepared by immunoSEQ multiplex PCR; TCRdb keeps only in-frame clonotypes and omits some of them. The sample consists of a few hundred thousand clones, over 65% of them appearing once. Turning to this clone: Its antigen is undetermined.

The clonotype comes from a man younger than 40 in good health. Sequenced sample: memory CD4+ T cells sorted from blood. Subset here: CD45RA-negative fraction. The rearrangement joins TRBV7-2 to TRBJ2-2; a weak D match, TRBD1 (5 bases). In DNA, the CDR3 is TGTGCCAGCAGCTTAGGTAGCACAGGAGCAACCGGGGAGCTGTTTTTT. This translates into CASSLGSTGATGELFF.